What follows are 10 T cell receptor beta chains derived from one specimen sequenced in a study of breast tumors, draining lymph nodes, adjacent tissues. Breast cancer patients provided tissue from their axillary draining lymph nodes. TCRdb re-analysed the multiplex PCR reads in MiXCR, keeping a single row per CDR3 protein. The profile shows about 150,000 distinct CDR3 sequences, about a fifth of them singletons. The source material was axillary lymph node tissue. Receptors originate from a female donor with breast cancer. Some clones in this sample may be carry-over from other donors' samples.

This clonotype was detected many times. The chain couples TRBV19 to TRBJ2-3, with D tentatively TRBD2 (6 bases). The germline gives CDR1 LNHDA, CDR2 SQIVND (reference sequence). This CDR3 spans 10 amino acids. V lost 11 bases and J lost 9, with 12 bases in between. CDR3 sequence: CAVGGITQYF. Written as DNA, the CDR3 is TGTGCCGTGGGCGGGATAACGCAGTATTTT.

In this sample, this clonotype turned up once. The rearrangement uses TRBV4-3 and TRBJ2-1; D gene ambiguous. V was clipped by 0 bases and J by 8 bases, with 8 bases between them. This CDR3 spans 13 amino acids. In germline, CDR1 is LGHNA, CDR2 YSLEER. The CDR3 loop reads CASSQDVVDEQFF. The CDR3 nucleotides are TGCGCCAGCAGCCAAGACGTTGTGGATGAGCAGTTCTTC.

This sequence joins TRBV2 and TRBJ1-1, with unresolved D. There are 12 residues in the CDR3. Germline values: CDR1 SNHLY, CDR2 FYNNEI. V was trimmed by 4 bases and J by 0 bases, leaving 3 bases between them. The CDR3 coding sequence is TGTGCCAGCAGTGCCGTGAACACTGAAGCTTTCTTT. Protein product: CASSAVNTEAFF.

This clonotype was counted many times. The V and J genes are TRBV30 and TRBJ2-3; D perhaps matches TRBD2 (5 bases). V was cut by 2 bases and J by 2 bases, with 14 bases left in between. From germline, CDR1 is GTSNPN and CDR2 SVGIG (reference sequence). The CDR3 is made up of 15 amino acids. CDR3 sequence (DNA): TGTGCCTGGAGTTTACTAGGCGAACCCACAGATACGCAGTATTTT. This encodes CAWSLLGEPTDTQYF.

The chain has TRBV18 and TRBJ2-6; 8 nucleotides align to TRBD1. This CDR3 spans 17 amino acids. V lost 6 bases to trimming and J lost 0 bases; unmatched junction nucleotides: 7. The V gene's germline CDR1 is KGHSH and CDR2 LQKENI. DNA of the CDR3: TGTGCCAGCTCTTTGGACAGGGTCTACTCTGGGGCCAACGTCCTGACTTTC. It codes for CASSLDRVYSGANVLTF.

This clonotype was detected a few times. This rearrangement joins TRBV6-2 or TRBV6-3 to TRBJ2-3; D gene ambiguous. V was pared by 2 bases and J by 0 bases, with 15 bases between. The V gene's germline CDR1 is MNHEY and CDR2 SVGEGT. CDR3 size: 17 residues. The CDR3 protein is CASSYALDGPSTDTQYF. The CDR3 DNA reads as TGTGCCAGCAGTTACGCCCTGGACGGACCAAGCACAGATACGCAGTATTTT.

This clonotype was observed many times. The gene calls are TRBV24-1 and TRBJ2-7; D unresolved. Germline lookup yields CDR1 KGHDR and CDR2 SFDVKD. The CDR3 is 10 residues long. Between the trimmed V and J ends, which lost 7 bases and 6 bases, there was a span of 6 bases. The CDR3 spells CATRGGEQYF. CDR3 in DNA: TGTGCCACCAGGGGTGGCGAGCAGTACTTC.

This sequence joins TRBV25-1 and TRBJ2-7; possible D gene TRBD1, 5 bases. Per germline, CDR1 MGHDK and CDR2 SYGVNS. V lost 8 bases and J lost 2, with 13 bases in between. The CDR3 sequence is 13 residues long. The CDR3 DNA sequence: TGTGCCAGCTGTAGCCAGGGAACCTACGAGCAGTACTTC. Protein sequence: CASCSQGTYEQYF.

This clonotype was recorded a few times. It may be a read error: a sequence one base away is much more abundant. The J gene is TRBJ2-3, the V gene TRBV10-3, with D uncertain. Germline-derived CDR1 and CDR2 are ENHRY and SYGVKD. This CDR3 has 11 amino acids. CDR3: CAISAYDTPYF. In nucleotides, the CDR3 is TGTGCCATCAGCGCCTATGATACGCCGTATTTT.

Points on this clonotype: A much larger clone lies one base from this, so it may be a read error. The V gene is TRBV4-1, the J gene TRBJ2-1; 8 nucleotides line up with TRBD2. Germline V CDR1 and CDR2: MGHRA, YSYEKL. This CDR3 has 17 amino acids. The CDR3 spells CASSPASPGLEDNEQLF. The CDR3 bases are TGCGCCAGCAGCCCGGCCTCCCCGGGACTAGAGGACAATGAGCAGCTCTTC.